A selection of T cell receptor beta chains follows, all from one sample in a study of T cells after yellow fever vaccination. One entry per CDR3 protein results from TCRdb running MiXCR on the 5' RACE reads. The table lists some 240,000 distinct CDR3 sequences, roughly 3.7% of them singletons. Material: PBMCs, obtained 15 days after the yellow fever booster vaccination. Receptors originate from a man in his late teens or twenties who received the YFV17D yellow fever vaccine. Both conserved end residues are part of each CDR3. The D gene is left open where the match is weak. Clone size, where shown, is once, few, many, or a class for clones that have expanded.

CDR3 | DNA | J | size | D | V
CASSLNEQFF | TGTGCCAGCAGTTTAAATGAGCAGTTCTTC | TRBJ2-1 | many | . | TRBV12-3/TRBV12-4
CASSPGHQPQHF | TGTGCCAGCAGCCCCGGGCACCAGCCCCAGCATTTT | TRBJ1-5 | many | . | TRBV28
CASSADRPPWTDTQYF | TGCGCCAGCAGCGCCGACAGACCGCCGTGGACAGATACGCAGTATTTT | TRBJ2-3 | few | . | TRBV5-1
CASSLERTASSSANYGYTF | TGTGCCAGCAGCTTGGAAAGGACGGCGTCCTCGTCAGCTAACTATGGCTACACCTTC | TRBJ1-2 | many | . | TRBV5-8
CASSVSRDTEKLFF | TGTGCTAGCAGCGTATCGCGGGACACCGAAAAACTGTTTTTT | TRBJ1-4 | many | . | TRBV7-7
CASSLGTSGGEETQYF | TGTGCCAGCAGCCTGGGGACTAGCGGGGGGGAAGAGACCCAGTACTTC | TRBJ2-5 | many | TRBD2 | TRBV5-4
CAISEALGEVDTQYF | TGTGCCATCAGTGAGGCCCTGGGAGAGGTGGATACGCAGTATTTT | TRBJ2-3 | many | . | TRBV10-3
CASSLDRSSYNEQFF | TGTGCCAGCAGCTTAGACCGGAGCTCCTACAATGAGCAGTTCTTC | TRBJ2-1 | many | . | TRBV7-9
CASSIERGFGNEQFF | TGTGCCAGTAGTATAGAGCGGGGGTTTGGCAATGAGCAGTTCTTC | TRBJ2-1 | . | TRBD2 | TRBV19
CASSLVAGGRDTQYF | TGTGCCAGCAGCTTAGTAGCGGGGGGGCGAGATACGCAGTATTTT | TRBJ2-3 | many | TRBD2 | TRBV7-6
CASSYKGRPLDEKLFF | TGTGCCAGCAGTTACAAGGGGCGGCCTCTAGATGAAAAACTGTTTTTT | TRBJ1-4 | . | . | TRBV6-5
CASSPLSGVKTQYF | TGTGCCAGCAGCCCCCTTAGCGGGGTTAAGACCCAGTACTTC | TRBJ2-5 | many | TRBD2 | TRBV7-6
CASSPYTGNPDTQYF | TGTGCCAGCAGTCCCTATACGGGAAACCCAGATACGCAGTATTTT | TRBJ2-3 | many | . | TRBV6-5
CASSLSPSSGVTGELFF | TGTGCCAGCAGTTTGTCCCCCTCGTCGGGGGTAACCGGGGAGCTGTTTTTT | TRBJ2-2 | many | . | TRBV12-3/TRBV12-4
CTPGAANTEAFF | TGCACCCCGGGGGCAGCGAACACTGAAGCTTTCTTT | TRBJ1-1 | many | . | TRBV20-1